These 28 T cell receptor beta chains were sequenced from one sample in a study of blood T cell repertoires in COVID-19. Generated by immunoSEQ multiplex PCR, the TCRdb table keeps only in-frame clones and is missing some. Of 130,000 or so clones listed, 70% to 90% are singletons. The sequenced sample was peripheral blood. All receptors come from a woman aged 55-69 years with acute or convalescent COVID-19.

The chain carries TRBV28 and TRBJ1-6, with 7 bases lining up with TRBD1. There are 16 residues in the CDR3. Germline V gene lookup returns CDR1 MDHEN and CDR2 SYDVKM. Losses at the gene ends were 5 bases for V and 7 bases for J; bases not matched to a gene: 11. The CDR3 sequence: CASSPETGWSNSPLHF. The CDR3 region has the DNA TGTGCCAGCAGTCCGGAGACAGGGTGGAGCAATTCACCCCTCCACTTT.

The V and J genes are TRBV6-6 and TRBJ1-5, with unresolved D. Trimming removed 5 bases at V and 6 bases at J, with 8 bases between. Per germline, CDR1 MNHNY and CDR2 SVGAGI (reference sequence). The CDR3 is made up of 12 amino acids. The CDR3 region has the DNA TGTGCCAGCAGTCTAGACATTCAGCCCCAGCATTTT. It specifies CASSLDIQPQHF.

Only one count was recorded for this clone. The V gene is TRBV6-5, the J gene TRBJ2-3; D perhaps matches TRBD2 (6 bases). Germline V gene sequence: CDR1 MNHEY, CDR2 SVGAGI. Trimming cost V 4 bases and J 1 base, with 12 bases left between them. The CDR3 loop spans 15 amino acids. CDR3 residues: CASSSNSGRTDTQYF. CDR3 sequence (DNA): TGTGCCAGCAGTTCCAATAGCGGACGCACAGATACGCAGTATTTT.

The chain couples TRBV7-9 to TRBJ1-2; no reliable D call. Germline CDR1 SEHNR, CDR2 FQNEAQ (reference sequence). This CDR3 region has 14 residues. V was pared by 1 base and J by 0 bases, with 6 bases between. CDR3 sequence: CASSLDRTNYGYTF. CDR3 nucleotides: TGTGCCAGCAGCTTAGATAGAACTAACTATGGCTACACCTTC.

The chain is built from TRBV6-2 or TRBV6-3 and TRBJ2-5, with 8 bases fitting TRBD1. The V gene end was trimmed by 0 bases and the J gene end by 4 bases; junction bases not matched to a gene: 4. CDR1 is MNHEY and CDR2 is SVGEGT in the germline V gene. This CDR3 has 15 residues. CDR3 protein: CASSYSTGDRETQYF. The DNA of the CDR3 is TGTGCCAGCAGTTACTCGACAGGGGATAGAGAGACCCAGTACTTC.

This chain links TRBV15 with TRBJ2-1; TRBD2 matches at 7 bases. The germline V gene has CDR1 LNHNV and CDR2 YYDKDF (reference sequence). The V segment lost 0 bases and the J segment 8 bases; nucleotides outside the gene matches: 10. This CDR3 comprises 16 residues. The CDR3 bases are TGTGCCACCAGCAGAGATCGCCAGCGGGGCTGGGATGAGCAGTTCTTC. Amino acid sequence: CATSRDRQRGWDEQFF.

The V gene is TRBV16, the J gene TRBJ2-1; tentatively, D is TRBD1 (5 bases). Trimming cost V 2 bases and J 8 bases, with 13 bases left between them. The CDR3 has 14 amino acids. The V gene's germline CDR1 is KGHSY and CDR2 FQNENV. CDR3 sequence reads: CASSQTPGIDEQFF. The CDR3 nucleotides are TGTGCCAGCAGCCAAACCCCAGGGATCGATGAGCAGTTCTTC.

The V and J genes are TRBV11-1 and TRBJ1-4; maybe TRBD1 (5 bases). CDR1 SGHAT and CDR2 FQDESV come from the germline V gene (reference sequence). The V end was cut by 5 bases, the J end by 5 bases, with 9 bases between. The CDR3 contains 13 residues. As DNA, the CDR3 is TGTGCCAGCAGCCGCGGACAAAATGAAAAACTGTTTTTT. Its protein product is CASSRGQNEKLFF.

V gene TRBV2 combines with J gene TRBJ1-1, with 8 nucleotides matching TRBD1. V lost 2 bases to trimming and J lost 0 bases; unmatched junction nucleotides: 14. The CDR3 length is 19 residues. Germline V gene data show CDR1 as SNHLY and CDR2 as FYNNEI. This CDR3 reads CASSEPLDRVGNMNTEAFF. CDR3 bases: TGTGCCAGCAGTGAACCTCTGGACAGGGTAGGGAACATGAACACTGAAGCTTTCTTT.

The gene calls are TRBV19 and TRBJ1-2; TRBD1 aligns across 10 bases. The J segment lost 5 bases and the V segment lost 8 bases, leaving 11 bases of the junction unmatched. The CDR3 sequence is 15 residues long. Germline V lookup: CDR1 LNHDA, CDR2 SQIVND (reference sequence). The CDR3 spells CASESATGGFYGYTF. The CDR3, as DNA: TGTGCCAGTGAGTCGGCGACAGGGGGCTTTTATGGCTACACCTTC.

This chain uses TRBV3-1 (or the pseudogene TRBV3-2) with TRBJ2-3; tentatively, D is TRBD2 (7 bases). This CDR3 comprises 16 residues. CDR1 is LGHDT and CDR2 is YNNKEL in the germline V gene (reference sequence). V gave up 4 bases and J gave up 2 bases, with 16 bases separating them. DNA for the CDR3: TGTGCCAGCAGCCCCCAGGCGGGGGCGATCACAGATACGCAGTATTTT. As protein: CASSPQAGAITDTQYF.

CDR3 nucleotide sequence: TGTGCCAGCAGCCTGGACAGGGCCACCTACGAGCAGTACTTC. Encoded protein: CASSLDRATYEQYF. V and J are TRBV7-9 and TRBJ2-7; TRBD1 aligns across 8 bases. Per germline, CDR1 SEHNR and CDR2 FQNEAQ (reference sequence). The CDR3 contains 14 residues. Unmatched junction bases numbered 5, after V lost 5 bases and J lost 2 bases.

In DNA, the CDR3 is TGTGCCAGCAGTCCCGGGACAGGTTATACCTACGAGCAGTACTTC. It specifies CASSPGTGYTYEQYF. V gene TRBV11-3 combines with J gene TRBJ2-7; 8 nucleotides agree with TRBD1. CDR3 length: 15 residues. Looked up from germline, CDR1 is SGHNT and CDR2 is YENEEA. V lost 6 bases to trimming and J lost 2 bases; unmatched junction nucleotides: 9.

The gene calls are TRBV30 and TRBJ1-1; 7 bases match TRBD1. The V gene end was trimmed by 4 bases and the J gene end by 4 bases; junction bases not matched to a gene: 6. Germline V gene data show CDR1 as GTSNPN and CDR2 as SVGIG (reference sequence). This CDR3 is built from 13 residues. The CDR3, as DNA: TGTGCCTGGAACAGGGCAGGGGGCACTGAAGCTTTCTTT. Amino acid sequence: CAWNRAGGTEAFF.

The V gene is TRBV19, the J gene TRBJ1-5; 10 bases align to TRBD1. From germline, CDR1 is LNHDA and CDR2 SQIVND (reference sequence). The CDR3 consists of 13 residues. V was clipped by 8 bases and J by 7 bases; unmatched bases: 5. The chain's CDR3 is CASGTGAQQPQHF. The CDR3 DNA follows: TGTGCCAGTGGGACAGGGGCCCAACAGCCCCAGCATTTT.

This rearrangement joins TRBV5-1 to TRBJ2-5; a weak D match, TRBD2 (5 bases). The CDR3 has 14 amino acids. Germline CDR1 SGHRS, CDR2 YFSETQ. Trimming left V 4 bases short and J 2 bases short, with 12 bases between. The DNA for the CDR3 is TGCGCCAGCAGCACCCAGACTAATCAAGAGACCCAGTACTTC. This translates into CASSTQTNQETQYF.

This clone was picked up one time. This chain joins TRBV24-1 and TRBJ2-3; 10 bases agree with TRBD2. Trimming removed 6 bases from V and 3 bases from J; junction bases left unmatched: 14. The CDR3 loop spans 18 amino acids. Germline V gene data show CDR1 as KGHDR and CDR2 as SFDVKD. The CDR3: CATSPKGNGLAVTDTQYF. CDR3 DNA: TGTGCCACCAGTCCAAAAGGCAACGGACTAGCGGTGACAGATACGCAGTATTTT.

This clone was seen a handful of times. The rearrangement uses TRBV9 and TRBJ2-2; D not resolved. This CDR3 spans 16 amino acids. V shed 3 bases and J shed 0 bases, with 12 bases lying between them. Germline assignment: CDR1 SGDLS and CDR2 YYNGEE. DNA for the CDR3: TGTGCCAGCAGCGATAGGAGTTTCGCGAACACCGGGGAGCTGTTTTTT. It encodes CASSDRSFANTGELFF.

V gene TRBV2 combines with J gene TRBJ2-4, with 11 bases fitting TRBD2. There are 15 residues in the CDR3. Germline V gene lookup returns CDR1 SNHLY and CDR2 FYNNEI. V shed 2 bases and J 6 bases; nucleotides not matched to a gene: 3. The CDR3 reads CASSELAGGPNIQYF. CDR3 nucleotide sequence: TGTGCCAGCAGTGAACTAGCGGGGGGCCCAAACATTCAGTACTTC.

The chain employs TRBV19 and TRBJ1-5; D is undetermined. There are 14 residues in the CDR3. Germline loops: CDR1 LNHDA, CDR2 SQIVND (reference sequence). V lost 6 bases and J lost 2, with 11 bases in between. As DNA, the CDR3 is TGTGCCAGTAGCTCGCCCCAGGGCAATCAGCCCCAGCATTTT. This codes for CASSSPQGNQPQHF.

The V gene is TRBV4-1, the J gene TRBJ1-2; D is unresolved. This CDR3 comprises 13 residues. Germline loops: CDR1 MGHRA, CDR2 YSYEKL. Trimming cost V 0 bases and J 3 bases, with 5 bases left between them. Here the CDR3 DNA reads TGCGCCAGCAGCCAAGAGTCCGACTATGGCTACACCTTC. Its protein product is CASSQESDYGYTF.

The V and J genes are TRBV10-3 and TRBJ2-7, with unresolved D. Trimming stripped 0 bases from V and 2 bases from J, with 8 bases between. The germline CDR1 and CDR2 sequences are ENHRY and SYGVKD. The CDR3 loop spans 14 amino acids. CDR3 region: CAISESATTYEQYF. The CDR3 nucleotides read TGTGCCATCAGTGAGTCGGCCACTACCTACGAGCAGTACTTC.

The chain is built from TRBV6-5 and TRBJ2-5, with TRBD2 identical over 7 bases. CDR1 and CDR2 (germline): MNHEY, SVGAGI. The CDR3 is 13 residues long. V was clipped by 6 bases and J by 4 bases; unmatched bases: 5. This chain's CDR3 is CASRSSGLETQYF. The CDR3 DNA is TGTGCCAGCAGGTCTAGCGGCTTAGAGACCCAGTACTTC.

The V gene is TRBV7-9, the J gene TRBJ2-3; 12 bases line up with TRBD2. The CDR3 extends over 17 amino acids. Germline-derived CDR1 and CDR2 are SEHNR and FQNEAQ (reference sequence). V shed 1 base, J shed 7 bases, and the junction held 9 bases outside the gene matches. This chain's CDR3 is CASSLGLAGAPLNTQYF. CDR3 DNA: TGTGCCAGCAGCTTAGGACTAGCGGGGGCCCCTTTAAATACGCAGTATTTT.

The chain links TRBV6-6 to TRBJ1-1; no clear D. In germline, CDR1 is MNHNY, CDR2 SVGAGI (reference sequence). The V end lost 5 bases, the J end lost 0 bases, and 10 bases lay between the germline ends. This CDR3 region has 14 residues. CDR3: CASSTPGLNTEAFF. Here the CDR3 DNA reads TGTGCCAGCAGTACCCCGGGATTGAACACTGAAGCTTTCTTT.

The V call is TRBV2, the J call TRBJ1-1; 10 nucleotides agree with TRBD1. CDR3 length: 13 residues. V shed 8 bases, J shed 1 base, and the junction held 1 base outside the gene matches. Germline V gene lookup returns CDR1 SNHLY and CDR2 FYNNEI. The CDR3 loop is CASGDRGNTEAFF. The CDR3, as DNA: TGTGCCAGCGGGGACAGGGGGAACACTGAAGCTTTCTTT.

This chain links TRBV5-1 with TRBJ1-3, with D unclear. This CDR3 is built from 17 residues. V lost 1 base and J 0 bases, leaving 14 bases between the germline ends. Germline V gene sequence: CDR1 SGHRS, CDR2 YFSETQ. Written as DNA, the CDR3 is TGCGCCAGCAGCTTGTTAGGTTCCGGGAGCTCTGGAAACACCATATATTTT. Translating gives CASSLLGSGSSGNTIYF.

The gene calls are TRBV7-8 and TRBJ2-7, with D possibly being TRBD2 (6 bases). Per germline, CDR1 SGHVS and CDR2 FQNEAQ. V lost 1 base, J lost 0 bases, and 10 bases lay in between. This CDR3 has 15 amino acids. DNA of the CDR3: TGTGCCAGCAGCTTAGACGGGGGTATCTCCTACGAGCAGTACTTC. Its protein is CASSLDGGISYEQYF.